The clone carrying this T cell receptor beta chain was seen only once. The sample originates from a study of blood T cell repertoires in COVID-19. The wider study: The United States, Italy and Spain were the sources of the acute and convalescent COVID-19 samples.

Looked up from germline, CDR1 is SGHRS and CDR2 is YFSETQ. The CDR3 runs 15 residues. Losses at the gene ends were 4 bases for V and 3 bases for J; bases not matched to a gene: 4. The repertoire was sequenced with immunoSEQ multiplex PCR; TCRdb's copy has only in-frame clones and lacks some. The table has some 320,000 clones, around 90% seen once. Those enrolled, adults aged 18 to 89 years, came from around 25 US areas. The sequenced material came from PBMCs or T cells enriched from blood (not recorded which). The rearrangement links TRBV5-1 to TRBJ2-7; 13 positions match TRBD2. The clonotype originates from a man in his 60s who had recovered from COVID-19. The CDR3 reads CASSRTSGSDYEQYF. CDR3 DNA sequence: TGCGCCAGCAGCCGGACTAGCGGGAGCGACTACGAGCAGTACTTC. The full variable domain, in which reference TRBV5-1 and TRBJ2-7 provide the parts outside the CDR3, is KAGVTQTPRYLIKTRGQQVTLSCSPISGHRSVSWYQQTPGQGLQFLFEYFSETQRNKGNFPGRFSGRQFSNSRSEMNVSTLELGDSALYLCASSRTSGSDYEQYFGPGTRLTVT.